A single sample gave rise to the 31 T cell receptor beta chains below, sequenced in a study of T cell repertoires in cytomegalovirus infection. Their antigens are not known. TCRdb called the reads again in MiXCR, with one record for every CDR3 protein. The sample shows a few hundred thousand distinct CDR3 sequences, more than 40% of them seen only once. Sequenced material: cultured PBMCs, taken from culture after CMV antigen stimulation. These receptors were taken from a human donor in good health (CMV status not recorded). Some clones in this sample may be carry-over from other donors' samples.

This clonotype was seen only a few times. This chain connects TRBV6-1 to TRBJ1-2, with TRBD1 as a possible D gene (5 bases). Trimming removed 3 bases from V and 3 bases from J, with 11 bases in between. Germline CDR1 MNHNS, CDR2 SASEGT. The CDR3 loop spans 14 amino acids. CDR3 nucleotides: TGTGCCAGCAGTGAGCCAGGGCGTCACTATGGCTACACCTTC. Residues: CASSEPGRHYGYTF.

J is TRBJ1-4 and V is TRBV5-4; the D gene is possibly TRBD1 (6 bases). The CDR3 consists of 14 residues. V was cut by 1 base and J by 6 bases, with 10 bases left in between. Germline CDR1 SGHNT, CDR2 YYREEE (reference sequence). The CDR3 reads CASSLRGLDEKLFF. CDR3 nucleotide sequence: TGTGCCAGCAGCTTGCGGGGGCTGGATGAAAAACTGTTTTTT.

The J gene is TRBJ2-7, the V gene TRBV7-9; D is undetermined. With 5 bases removed from V and 1 base from J, the gap between germline ends came to 12 bases. Germline-derived CDR1 and CDR2 are SEHNR and FQNEAQ (reference sequence). The CDR3 totals 14 residues. CDR3 loop: CASSPVWQSYEQYF. CDR3 nucleotide sequence: TGTGCCAGCAGCCCCGTATGGCAGTCCTACGAGCAGTACTTC.

The chain joins TRBV6-2 or TRBV6-3 to TRBJ2-7, with D possibly being TRBD1 or TRBD2 (5 bases each). The germline gives CDR1 MNHEY, CDR2 SVGEGT. CDR3 size: 16 residues. V lost 6 bases to trimming and J lost 3 bases, with 21 bases between them. The CDR3 nucleotides are TGTGCCAGCAGCCGGGGTCAGAGGGGTCCCTTCTACGAGCAGTACTTC. As protein: CASSRGQRGPFYEQYF.

The CDR3: CASSQAGRADTGELFF. CDR3 coding DNA: TGCGCCAGCAGCCAAGCGGGACGGGCGGACACCGGGGAGCTGTTTTTT. The gene calls are TRBV4-1 and TRBJ2-2; D may be TRBD1 or TRBD2 (5 bases each). Looked up from germline, CDR1 is MGHRA and CDR2 is YSYEKL. V was pared by 1 base and J by 3 bases, with 12 bases between. CDR3 size: 16 residues.

This clonotype came up a few times. This chain connects TRBV6-6 to TRBJ1-5; tentative D call: TRBD1 (6 bases). Between the trimmed V and J ends, which lost 6 bases and 3 bases, there was a span of 12 bases. From germline, CDR1 is MNHNY and CDR2 SVGAGI (reference sequence). This CDR3 is built from 14 residues. The CDR3 DNA reads TGTGCCAGCAGCCCAGGGGCTGCCAATCAGCCCCAGCATTTT. This codes for CASSPGAANQPQHF.

CDR3 coding DNA: TGTGCCAGCAGCCAAGATGGTATGGCGTGGGGTGAGCAGTTCTTC. Translating it yields CASSQDGMAWGEQFF. V is TRBV14 and J is TRBJ2-1; D gene ambiguous. The germline gives CDR1 SGHDN, CDR2 FVKESK. The CDR3 spans 15 residues. V lost 0 bases and J 9 bases, leaving 15 bases between the germline ends. The complete variable domain, with remaining parts taken from reference TRBV14 and TRBJ2-1, reads EAGVTQFPSHSVIEKGQTVTLRCDPISGHDNLYWYRRVMGKEIKFLLHFVKESKQDESGMPNNRFLAERTGGTYSTLKVQPAELEDSGVYFCASSQDGMAWGEQFFGPGTRLTVL.

The chain has TRBV29-1 and TRBJ1-4, with 9 bases identical to TRBD1. CDR1 SQVTM and CDR2 ANQGSEA come from the germline V gene. The CDR3 length is 14 residues. Losses at the gene ends were 7 bases for V and 6 bases for J; bases not matched to a gene: 9. CDR3 amino acids: CSAERDREDEKLFF. The DNA of the CDR3 is TGCAGCGCGGAAAGGGACAGGGAGGATGAAAAACTGTTTTTT.

This clonotype was recorded at least ten times. The chain has TRBV7-2 and TRBJ1-4; weak D call: TRBD1 (6 bases). V lost 4 bases and J 7 bases, leaving 13 bases between the germline ends. The CDR3 is made up of 14 amino acids. Germline V gene lookup returns CDR1 SGHTA and CDR2 FQGNSA. This CDR3 reads CASSSGTYAEKLFF. The CDR3 bases are TGTGCCAGCAGCTCAGGGACATATGCTGAAAAACTGTTTTTT.

The chain joins TRBV27 to TRBJ2-7, with 11 bases matching TRBD2. Germline trimming cut 9 bases from V and 6 bases from J; bases unmatched to any gene: 10. From germline, CDR1 is MNHEY and CDR2 SMNVEV (reference sequence). CDR3 length: 14 amino acids. CDR3 in amino acids: CASQIAGGPGEQYF. The DNA of the CDR3 is TGTGCCAGTCAAATAGCGGGAGGGCCGGGCGAGCAGTACTTC.

The chain links TRBV28 to TRBJ2-3; 9 positions agree with TRBD1. CDR1 is MDHEN, CDR2 SYDVKM, per germline. The trim removed 10 bases at V and 3 bases at J, leaving 11 bases unmatched. CDR3 size: 15 residues. CDR3 protein: CATKLQGALTDTQYF. CDR3 coding DNA: TGTGCCACGAAACTACAGGGGGCGCTTACAGATACGCAGTATTTT. Looking up the rest from reference TRBV28 and TRBJ2-3 gives the full variable domain: DVKVTQSSRYLVKRTGEKVFLECVQDMDHENMFWYRQDPGLGLRLIYFSYDVKMKEKGDIPEGYSVSREKKERFSLILESASTNQTSMYLCATKLQGALTDTQYFGPGTRLTVL.

The chain carries TRBV28 and TRBJ2-7; TRBD2 matches at 11 bases. The CDR3 length is 17 residues. Germline V gene data show CDR1 as MDHEN and CDR2 as SYDVKM. V lost 5 bases and J lost 1; bases outside the gene matches: 10. The chain's CDR3 is CASSPTGLADSSYEQYF. CDR3 coding DNA: TGTGCCAGCAGTCCAACGGGACTAGCGGATTCTTCCTACGAGCAGTACTTC.

The chain carries TRBV5-1 and TRBJ2-7, with D possibly TRBD2 on 6 matching bases. V was cut by 4 bases and J by 0 bases, with 14 bases left in between. The germline V gene encodes CDR1 SGHRS and CDR2 YFSETQ. This CDR3 has 15 residues. CDR3 loop: CASSPSGGNSYEQYF. CDR3 DNA sequence: TGCGCCAGCAGCCCCTCCGGAGGGAACTCCTACGAGCAGTACTTC.

The chain is built from TRBV7-2 and TRBJ1-1; a weak D match, TRBD1 (5 bases). The germline CDR1 and CDR2 sequences are SGHTA and FQGNSA. Trimming pared 6 bases from V and 11 bases from J, leaving 13 bases between. The CDR3 contains 11 residues. CDR3 coding DNA: TGTGCCAGCAGATTGGGGGAGTTGGCTTTCTTT. This codes for CASRLGELAFF.

V and J are TRBV27 and TRBJ1-6; D is unclear. The germline gives CDR1 MNHEY, CDR2 SMNVEV (reference sequence). The CDR3 is made up of 14 amino acids. The germline V and J ends were trimmed by 3 bases and 6 bases, with 9 bases remaining between them. The CDR3 loop is CASSFADPNSPLHF. In DNA, the CDR3 is TGTGCCAGCAGTTTTGCAGACCCTAATTCACCCCTCCACTTT.

This clonotype was counted a single time. The chain couples TRBV10-1 to TRBJ2-3; 7 bases align to TRBD2. The CDR3 has 19 amino acids. After removal of 0 bases from V and 5 bases from J, the junction contained 17 bases not matched to a gene. Germline CDR1 reads WNHNN; CDR2 reads SYGVQD (reference sequence). The CDR3 spells CASSESYAGEILTGDTQYF. The CDR3 DNA sequence: TGCGCCAGCAGTGAGTCGTACGCGGGAGAGATCCTAACCGGAGATACGCAGTATTTT.

The chain employs TRBV5-4 and TRBJ2-6; 7 bases line up with TRBD1. The V gene's germline CDR1 is SGHNT and CDR2 YYREEE (reference sequence). There are 17 residues in the CDR3. V shed 1 base and J 0 bases; nucleotides not matched to a gene: 4. The CDR3 reads CASSLLGQSSGANVLTF. The DNA of the CDR3 is TGTGCCAGCAGCTTGCTGGGACAGAGCTCTGGGGCCAACGTCCTGACTTTC.

The chain links TRBV5-6 to TRBJ1-1; no firm D call. CDR3 length: 16 amino acids. Trimming removed 0 bases from V and 5 bases from J, with 17 bases in between. Germline-derived CDR1 and CDR2 are SGHDT and YYEEEE. Here the CDR3 DNA reads TGTGCCAGCAGCTTGGGAGCTCGGGGTTGGAGTACTGAAGCTTTCTTT. Translating gives CASSLGARGWSTEAFF.

The chain links TRBV7-2 to TRBJ2-5; D is perhaps TRBD2 (6 bases). Deletions cut 5 bases from V and 9 bases from J, with 25 bases between. Germline assignment: CDR1 SGHTA and CDR2 FQGNSA. The CDR3 totals 16 residues. The CDR3 coding sequence is TGTGCCAGCAGCCCCGGCCGGGCCGTCTCTCGGGAGTCCCAGTACTTC. Translated: CASSPGRAVSRESQYF.

The chain links TRBV7-2 to TRBJ1-4; no clear D gene. V was pared by 6 bases and J by 0 bases, with 2 bases between. The V gene's germline CDR1 is SGHTA and CDR2 FQGNSA. The length of the CDR3 is 12 residues. CDR3: CASRATNEKLFF. CDR3 DNA: TGTGCCAGCAGGGCAACTAATGAAAAACTGTTTTTT.

A word on this clonotype: Being one base from a much bigger clone, this may be a read error. The rearrangement links TRBV11-2 to TRBJ2-3; 12 bases are a match to TRBD2. V lost 3 bases, J lost 1 base, and 2 bases stayed unmatched. Germline CDR1 reads SGHAT; CDR2 reads FQNNGV. The CDR3 covers 16 residues. CDR3 residues: CASSFRTSGGTDTQYF. DNA for the CDR3: TGTGCCAGCAGCTTTCGGACTAGCGGGGGCACAGATACGCAGTATTTT.

The genes are TRBV5-6 and TRBJ2-7; 10 bases map to TRBD1. The length of the CDR3 is 14 residues. V was clipped by 4 bases and J by 5 bases; unmatched bases: 6. Germline V gene sequence: CDR1 SGHDT, CDR2 YYEEEE. The CDR3 protein is CASSQTGGKNEQYF. The CDR3 DNA follows: TGTGCCAGCAGCCAGACAGGGGGCAAGAACGAGCAGTACTTC.

The chain couples TRBV4-1 to TRBJ1-4; 8 bases are shared with TRBD1. Germline CDR1 and CDR2: MGHRA and YSYEKL. The J segment lost 8 bases and the V segment lost 4 bases, leaving 9 bases of the junction unmatched. The CDR3 extends over 15 amino acids. The DNA of the CDR3 is TGCGCCAGCAGCCCGACAGGGGTTATAGGGGAAAAACTGTTTTTT. Its translation is CASSPTGVIGEKLFF.

In this sample, this clonotype turned up many times. CDR3: CASSLSGAETQYF. CDR3 DNA sequence: TGTGCCAGCAGCTTATCCGGGGCAGAGACCCAGTACTTC. The gene calls are TRBV7-2 and TRBJ2-5; D tentatively fits TRBD1 or TRBD2 (5 bases each). Trimming cost V 2 bases and J 4 bases, with 8 bases left between them. Germline V gene sequence: CDR1 SGHTA, CDR2 FQGNSA. The CDR3 has 13 amino acids.

The chain joins TRBV4-1 to TRBJ2-1, with D maybe TRBD1 (6 bases). The CDR3 is made up of 13 amino acids. Per germline, CDR1 MGHRA and CDR2 YSYEKL. Trimming removed 4 bases from V and 10 bases from J, with 14 bases in between. CDR3 nucleotide sequence: TGCGCCAGCAGCCCGGTTCCAGGGGCCGAGCAGTTCTTC. Its protein is CASSPVPGAEQFF.

Only one count was recorded for this clonotype. The gene calls are TRBV9 and TRBJ1-1; D gene unclear. The CDR3 has 15 amino acids. Germline assignment: CDR1 SGDLS and CDR2 YYNGEE. V lost 4 bases, J lost 4 bases, and 17 bases lay in between. The chain's CDR3 is CASSLDGHSGTEAFF. CDR3 nucleotide sequence: TGTGCCAGCAGCCTAGACGGCCACTCGGGCACTGAAGCTTTCTTT.

The chain's CDR3 is CASSTLLGDTQYF. The DNA of the CDR3 is TGTGCCAGCAGTACTCTCCTTGGAGATACGCAGTATTTT. This rearrangement joins TRBV2 to TRBJ2-3; D gene uncertain. Germline V gene lookup returns CDR1 SNHLY and CDR2 FYNNEI. The CDR3 totals 13 residues. V shed 5 bases and J shed 5 bases, with 11 bases lying between them. Full variable domain (rest looked up from reference TRBV2 and TRBJ2-3): EPEVTQTPSHQVTQMGQEVILRCVPISNHLYFYWYRQILGQKVEFLVSFYNNEISEKSEIFDDQFSVERPDGSNFTLKIRSTKLEDSAMYFCASSTLLGDTQYFGPGTRLTVL.

This clonotype showed up just once. An end of the junction differs from the germline gene, which may be a read error. V is TRBV7-9 and J is TRBJ2-1; TRBD2 agrees at 8 bases. Germline V gene data show CDR1 as SEHNR and CDR2 as FQNEAQ (reference sequence). The CDR3 totals 12 residues. CDR3 sequence (DNA): TGTGCCAGCAGCCCAACAGGGACTAGTATGATCTTC. This gives the protein CASSPTGTSMIF.

This clonotype was seen a handful of times. The chain combines TRBV4-3 with TRBJ2-3, with D possibly being TRBD1 or TRBD2 (6 bases each). Germline V gives CDR1 LGHNA, CDR2 YSLEER. The CDR3 spans 16 residues. V was trimmed by 1 base and J by 8 bases, leaving 19 bases between them. CDR3 bases: TGCGCCAGCAGCCAAGGGGTAGCCGACGGAGGGGGTACGCAGTATTTT. It specifies CASSQGVADGGGTQYF.

The chain has TRBV7-2 and TRBJ1-2; 10 nucleotides agree with TRBD1. J was trimmed by 6 bases and V by 3 bases; bases with no gene match: 1. The CDR3 totals 13 residues. The V gene's germline CDR1 is SGHTA and CDR2 FQGNSA. The CDR3: CASSLTGGHGYTF. The CDR3 bases are TGTGCCAGCAGCTTGACAGGGGGCCATGGCTACACCTTC.

The chain is built from TRBV7-9 and TRBJ2-3, with 7 nucleotides matching TRBD1. Per germline, CDR1 SEHNR and CDR2 FQNEAQ (reference sequence). V lost 5 bases and J lost 5; bases outside the gene matches: 13. This CDR3 is built from 16 residues. As DNA, the CDR3 is TGTGCCAGCAGCCCCGGATGGACAGGTTCGGGAGATACGCAGTATTTT. Translated, it gives CASSPGWTGSGDTQYF.